These T cell receptor beta chains were read from a single sample in a study of Graves' ophthalmopathy and Graves' hyperthyroidism. MiXCR was run by TCRdb on the multiplex PCR reads, yielding one entry per CDR3 protein. The sample has a few hundred thousand distinct CDR3 sequences; 15% are singletons. The sample consisted of peripheral blood. These receptors originate from a woman aged 18-30 years with stable Graves' hyperthyroidism. CDR3s include the opening cysteine and the closing phenylalanine or tryptophan. D genes are given only for firm matches. The size entry is marked missing in some rows and otherwise reads once, few, many or a size class.

V gene,clone size,J gene,D gene,CDR3 DNA,CDR3 protein
TRBV12-3/TRBV12-4,-,TRBJ1-5,-,TGTGCCAGCAGTTTGGGCCAACAGCACAATCAGCCCCAGCATTTT,CASSLGQQHNQPQHF
TRBV6-5,many,TRBJ2-2,-,TGTGCCAGCAGTTACGAAGCGGGCACCGGGGAGCTGTTTTTT,CASSYEAGTGELFF
TRBV11-3,many,TRBJ1-6,-,TGTGCCAGCAGCCGGGAGGCCTATAATTCACCCCTCCACTTT,CASSREAYNSPLHF
TRBV20-1,few,TRBJ1-1,-,TGCAGTGCTAGTTGGGGCCGGTTCACTGAAGCTTTCTTT,CSASWGRFTEAFF
TRBV19,few,TRBJ2-7,-,TGTGCCAGTTCGAAGGACGGAGCCTACGAGCAGTACTTC,CASSKDGAYEQYF
TRBV14,-,TRBJ2-4,-,TGTGCCAGCAGCCCCTTAAGGCAAAACATTCAGTACTTC,CASSPLRQNIQYF
TRBV29-1,-,TRBJ2-5,-,TGCAGCGTTGAAGATGGGCGGGTGCGGGAGACCCAGTACTTC,CSVEDGRVRETQYF
TRBV6-2/TRBV6-3,few,TRBJ1-1,-,TGTGCCAGCAGTTGGGGGGGTCGGATCACTGAAGCTTTCTTT,CASSWGGRITEAFF
TRBV7-2,-,TRBJ1-6,-,TGTGCCAGCAGCTCCTCCCCGGGAGTTCCGAGTTTGGCCCTCCACTTT,CASSSSPGVPSLALHF
TRBV6-1,-,TRBJ2-7,TRBD1,TGTGCCAGCAGTGAGGGCGAGGGGGGACAGGGGCCCCTCGGGCAGTACTTC,CASSEGEGGQGPLGQYF
TRBV7-8,-,TRBJ1-2,-,TGTGCCAGCAGCTTAGCGCTAGAACCTGCCAACTATGGCTACACCTTC,CASSLALEPANYGYTF
TRBV27,-,TRBJ2-7,TRBD2,TGTGCCAGCAGTTTACGACTAGCGGCTTTCTACGAGCAGTACTTC,CASSLRLAAFYEQYF
TRBV7-2,many,TRBJ2-7,-,TGTGCCAGCAGCTCCTCGGGTGGGCCCAACGAGCAGTACTTC,CASSSSGGPNEQYF
TRBV15,few,TRBJ1-6,-,TGTGCCACCAGCAGACACCGGGGTATCTATAATTCACCCCTCCACTTT,CATSRHRGIYNSPLHF
TRBV28,-,TRBJ1-3,-,TGTGCCAGCAGTTTCTCAGGGGACTCGGGAAACACCATATATTTT,CASSFSGDSGNTIYF
TRBV18,many,TRBJ2-5,-,TGTGCCAGCAGTCCAGGTCCCGGAGAGACCCAGTACTTC,CASSPGPGETQYF
TRBV7-8,-,TRBJ2-7,-,TGTGCCAGCAGCACAAGGACTGGTACCTACGAGCAGTACTTC,CASSTRTGTYEQYF
TRBV13,many,TRBJ1-2,-,TGTGCCAGCAGCTTCAGTACGTATGGCTACACCTTC,CASSFSTYGYTF
TRBV29-1,many,TRBJ1-2,-,TGCAGCGTCTCGACAGGCCTTTCCTATGGCTACACCTTC,CSVSTGLSYGYTF
TRBV7-2,many,TRBJ2-7,TRBD2,TGTGCCAGCAGCTGGCTAGCGGGGGGGCCCTACGAGCAGTACTTC,CASSWLAGGPYEQYF
TRBV27,few,TRBJ2-2,TRBD1,TGTGCCAGCAGTTCGTTTCCGGGACAGGGGGCTCGCGGGGAGCTGTTTTTT,CASSSFPGQGARGELFF
TRBV20-1,-,TRBJ2-2,-,TGCAGTGCTAGAGATATGAGCAGAAACACCGGGGAGCTGTTTTTT,CSARDMSRNTGELFF
TRBV11-2,many,TRBJ1-1,-,TGTGCCAGCAGCTTCGCGCACACTGAAGCTTTCTTT,CASSFAHTEAFF
TRBV12-3/TRBV12-4,many,TRBJ1-1,-,TGTGCCAGCAGTTCCCGCCCGAAAGGGGAGGGGAACACTGAAGCTTTCTTT,CASSSRPKGEGNTEAFF
TRBV12-3/TRBV12-4,many,TRBJ1-5,-,TGTGCCAGCAGTTTAGGTTCAGCGAGGCCCCAGCATTTT,CASSLGSARPQHF
TRBV12-3/TRBV12-4,many,TRBJ1-2,-,TGTGCCAGCAGTTTTCAAGGGCCCTATGGCTACACCTTC,CASSFQGPYGYTF
TRBV12-5,many,TRBJ1-6,-,TGTGCTAGTGGTTTCTCCAGGGATTCACCCCTCCACTTT,CASGFSRDSPLHF
TRBV2,many,TRBJ1-1,TRBD1,TGTGCCAGCACCTCGGACAGGGCCCTCCAAAAAGCTTTCTTT,CASTSDRALQKAFF
TRBV10-3,many,TRBJ1-5,-,TGTGCCATCAGTGAGAGAGGGGCGAGTCAGCCCCAGCATTTT,CAISERGASQPQHF
TRBV9,many,TRBJ1-2,-,TGTGCCAGCAGCGTTGCCATGGGGGGCGGGAATGGCTACACCTTC,CASSVAMGGGNGYTF
TRBV6-1,-,TRBJ1-1,-,TGTGCCAGCAGTGGGGGGACGTCGGGGAGCCCTGAAGCTTTCTTT,CASSGGTSGSPEAFF
TRBV6-1,-,TRBJ2-7,-,TGTGCCCGCAGGCGGGCCCGAAGCGAGCAGTACTTC,CARRRARSEQYF
TRBV7-9,many,TRBJ1-5,-,TGTGCCAGCAGCTTAGCCGCAGGGGAACAGCCCCAGCATTTT,CASSLAAGEQPQHF
TRBV28,-,TRBJ2-7,-,TGTGCCAGCAGTCCCCCGGACATAAGCTCCTACGAGCAGTACTTC,CASSPPDISSYEQYF
TRBV6-1,many,TRBJ1-1,TRBD1,TGTGCCAGCAGCTCAAGGACAGGCAGCACTGAAGCTTTCTTT,CASSSRTGSTEAFF
TRBV7-9,many,TRBJ1-2,-,TGTGCCAGCAGCTTAGCAGGCGGTTCTGGCTACACCTTC,CASSLAGGSGYTF
TRBV20-1,many,TRBJ1-2,-,TGCAGTGCTACCACAGGGATTAACTATGGCTACACCTTC,CSATTGINYGYTF
TRBV28,-,TRBJ1-2,TRBD1,TGTGCCAGCACCCTAGGAGGGTTACCGGGACAGGGTGGCTACACCTTC,CASTLGGLPGQGGYTF
TRBV6-6,many,TRBJ2-7,TRBD2,TGTGCCAGCGAACGAGAAGCGGGGCCAGCCTACGAGCAGTACTTC,CASEREAGPAYEQYF
TRBV6-1,many,TRBJ2-5,TRBD1,TGTGCCGGAAGGCGACAGGGGAGGCAAGAGACCCAGTACTTC,CAGRRQGRQETQYF
TRBV12-3/TRBV12-4,-,TRBJ2-1,-,TGTGCCAGCAGCTCCGTTGAGAAGTTCTTC,CASSSVEKFF
TRBV6-1,many,TRBJ1-2,-,TGTGCCAGCACCAATTCAGGGGCTGTGAACTATGGCTACACCTTC,CASTNSGAVNYGYTF
TRBV13,many,TRBJ1-6,-,TGTGCCAGCAGCCAAAGCTCGTTGGGCCCCCAAGGGGGCTCCTATAATTCACCCCTCCACTTT,CASSQSSLGPQGGSYNSPLHF
TRBV11-2,many,TRBJ1-2,-,TGTGCCAGCAGCTTAGATGACAAGTATGGCTACACCTTC,CASSLDDKYGYTF